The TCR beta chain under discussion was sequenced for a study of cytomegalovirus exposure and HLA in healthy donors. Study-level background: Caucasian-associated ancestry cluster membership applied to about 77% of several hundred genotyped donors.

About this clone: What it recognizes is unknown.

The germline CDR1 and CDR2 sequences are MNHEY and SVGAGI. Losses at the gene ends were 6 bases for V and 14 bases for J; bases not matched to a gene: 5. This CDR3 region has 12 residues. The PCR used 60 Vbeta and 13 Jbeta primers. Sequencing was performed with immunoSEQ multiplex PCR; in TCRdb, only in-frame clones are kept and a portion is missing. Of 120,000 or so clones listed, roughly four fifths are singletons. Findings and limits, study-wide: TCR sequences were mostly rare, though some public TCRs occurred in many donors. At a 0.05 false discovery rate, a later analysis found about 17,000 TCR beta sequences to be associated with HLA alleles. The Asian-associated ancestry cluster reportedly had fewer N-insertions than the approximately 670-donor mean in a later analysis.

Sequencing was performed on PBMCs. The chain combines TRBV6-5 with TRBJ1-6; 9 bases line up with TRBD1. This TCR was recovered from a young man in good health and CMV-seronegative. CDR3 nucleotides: TGTGCCAGCAGCCAACAGGGGGCCACCCTCCACTTT. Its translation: CASSQQGATLHF.